At least ten counts were recorded for the clone carrying this T cell receptor (beta chain). Its antigen is not known. Individual cDNA molecules were tagged with unique molecular identifiers, the study reported. Via MiXCR, TCRdb re-called the 5' RACE reads, giving one row per CDR3 protein. The sample includes around 49,000 distinct CDR3 sequences, 3.5% to 5% seen only once; the top ten take roughly 6%. V lost 2 bases, J lost 2 bases, and 10 bases lay in between. Germline CDR1 LNHDA, CDR2 SQIVND (reference sequence). The CDR3 length is 14 residues. These data originate in a study of early T cells in non-severe SARS-CoV-2 infection. Study details: Alpha and beta chains were unpaired, from unsorted whole-blood bulk RNA. Findings of the study overall: The matching step, a VDJdb search, favored anti-spike CD8 responses and missed private and CD4 specificities.

The material sequenced was whole blood. V usage is TRBV19 and J usage is TRBJ2-7; possibly TRBD2 for D (5 bases). The source is an adult who was a healthcare worker with PCR-confirmed SARS-CoV-2 infection or an uninfected control (not recorded which). The CDR3 sequence: CASSINTEAYEQYF. DNA for the CDR3: TGTGCCAGTAGTATAAATACGGAGGCCTACGAGCAGTACTTC.